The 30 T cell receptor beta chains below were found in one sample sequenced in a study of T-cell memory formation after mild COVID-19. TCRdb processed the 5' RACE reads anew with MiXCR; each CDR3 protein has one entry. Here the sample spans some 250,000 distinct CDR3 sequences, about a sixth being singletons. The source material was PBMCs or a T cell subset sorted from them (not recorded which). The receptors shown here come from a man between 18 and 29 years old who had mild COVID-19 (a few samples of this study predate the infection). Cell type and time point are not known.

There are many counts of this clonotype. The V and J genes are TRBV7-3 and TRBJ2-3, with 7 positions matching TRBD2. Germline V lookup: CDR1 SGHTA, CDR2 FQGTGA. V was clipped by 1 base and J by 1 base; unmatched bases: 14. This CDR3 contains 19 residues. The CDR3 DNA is TGTGCCAGCAGCTTAAAAGCCGCAACCCGGGGGGATCGCACAGATACGCAGTATTTT. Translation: CASSLKAATRGDRTDTQYF.

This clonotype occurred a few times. The CDR3 sequence is CASSLQAAAEAFF. The DNA of the CDR3 is TGTGCCAGCAGCCTCCAGGCAGCGGCTGAAGCTTTCTTT. The chain is built from TRBV6-6 and TRBJ1-1; D gene uncertain. This CDR3 spans 13 amino acids. Germline lookup yields CDR1 MNHNY and CDR2 SVGAGI (reference sequence). V was cut by 6 bases and J by 6 bases, with 14 bases left in between.

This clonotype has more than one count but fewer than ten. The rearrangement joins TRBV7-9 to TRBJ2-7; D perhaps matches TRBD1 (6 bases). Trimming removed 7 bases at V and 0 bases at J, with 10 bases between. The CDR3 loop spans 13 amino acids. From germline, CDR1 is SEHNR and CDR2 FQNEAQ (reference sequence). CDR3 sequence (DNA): TGTGCCAGCAAATACAGGGACTCCTACGAGCAGTACTTC. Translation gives CASKYRDSYEQYF.

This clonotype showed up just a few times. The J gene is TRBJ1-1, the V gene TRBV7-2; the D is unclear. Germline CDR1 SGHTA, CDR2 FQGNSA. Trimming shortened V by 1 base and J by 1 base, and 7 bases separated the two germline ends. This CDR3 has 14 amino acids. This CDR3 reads CASSLVSANTEAFF. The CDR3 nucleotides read TGTGCCAGCAGCTTAGTATCAGCGAACACTGAAGCTTTCTTT.

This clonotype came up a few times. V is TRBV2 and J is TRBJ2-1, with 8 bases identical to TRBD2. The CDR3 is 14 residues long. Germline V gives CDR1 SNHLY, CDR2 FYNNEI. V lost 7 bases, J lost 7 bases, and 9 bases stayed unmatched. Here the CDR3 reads CASMGWTGGNEQFF. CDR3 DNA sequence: TGTGCCAGCATGGGGTGGACGGGGGGGAATGAGCAGTTCTTC.

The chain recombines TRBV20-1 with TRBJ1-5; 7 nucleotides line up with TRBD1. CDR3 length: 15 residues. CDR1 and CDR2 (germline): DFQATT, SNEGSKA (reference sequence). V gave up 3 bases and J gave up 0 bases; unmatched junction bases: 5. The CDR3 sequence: CSASSGQFSNQPQHF. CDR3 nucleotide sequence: TGCAGTGCTAGCTCGGGACAGTTTAGCAATCAGCCCCAGCATTTT.

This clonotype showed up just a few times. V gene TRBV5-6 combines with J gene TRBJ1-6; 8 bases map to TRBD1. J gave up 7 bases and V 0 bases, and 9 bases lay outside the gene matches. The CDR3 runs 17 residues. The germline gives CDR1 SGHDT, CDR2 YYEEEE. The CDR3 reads CASSLARGRIGNSPLHF. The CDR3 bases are TGTGCCAGCAGCTTGGCCAGGGGGCGGATAGGGAATTCACCCCTCCACTTT.

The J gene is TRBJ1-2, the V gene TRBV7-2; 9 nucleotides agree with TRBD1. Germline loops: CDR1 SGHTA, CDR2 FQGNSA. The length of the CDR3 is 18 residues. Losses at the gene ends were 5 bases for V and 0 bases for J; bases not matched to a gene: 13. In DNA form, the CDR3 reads TGTGCCAGCAGCCACCTCCTGCAGGACAGGGGAGCTAACTATGGCTACACCTTC. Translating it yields CASSHLLQDRGANYGYTF.

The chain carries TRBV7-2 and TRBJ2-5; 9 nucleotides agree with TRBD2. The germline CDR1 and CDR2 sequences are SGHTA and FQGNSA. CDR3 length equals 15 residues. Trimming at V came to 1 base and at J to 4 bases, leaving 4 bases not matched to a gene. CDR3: CASSLGTSATETQYF. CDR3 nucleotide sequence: TGTGCCAGCAGCTTAGGGACTAGCGCGACAGAGACCCAGTACTTC.

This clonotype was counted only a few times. Here the CDR3 DNA reads TGTGCCAGTACTCCGACAGTGGTATCCCAAGAGACCCAGTACTTC. This encodes CASTPTVVSQETQYF. The rearrangement uses TRBV19 and TRBJ2-5; a weak D match, TRBD1 (5 bases). The CDR3 is made up of 15 amino acids. The V end lost 7 bases, the J end lost 1 base, and 16 bases lay between the germline ends. Germline-derived CDR1 and CDR2 are LNHDA and SQIVND (reference sequence).

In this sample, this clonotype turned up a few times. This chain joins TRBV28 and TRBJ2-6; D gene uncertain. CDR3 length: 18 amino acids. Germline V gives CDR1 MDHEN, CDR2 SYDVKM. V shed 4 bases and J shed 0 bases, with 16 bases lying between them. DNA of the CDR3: TGTGCCAGCAGTTCTACGGAGATACCAGACTCTGGGGCCAACGTCCTGACTTTC. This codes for CASSSTEIPDSGANVLTF.

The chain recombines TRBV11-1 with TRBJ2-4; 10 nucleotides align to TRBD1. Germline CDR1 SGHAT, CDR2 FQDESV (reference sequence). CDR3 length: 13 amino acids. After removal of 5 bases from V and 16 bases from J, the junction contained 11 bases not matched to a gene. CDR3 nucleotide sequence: TGTGCCAGCAGCGATATGACCGGGACAGGGGCATACTTC. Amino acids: CASSDMTGTGAYF.

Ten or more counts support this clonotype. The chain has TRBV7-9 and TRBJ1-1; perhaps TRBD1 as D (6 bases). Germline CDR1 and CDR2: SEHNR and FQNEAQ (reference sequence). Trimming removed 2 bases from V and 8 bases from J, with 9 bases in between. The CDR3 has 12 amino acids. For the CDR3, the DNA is TGTGCCAGCAGCTTAAACAGGGTAGAAGCTTTCTTT. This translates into CASSLNRVEAFF.

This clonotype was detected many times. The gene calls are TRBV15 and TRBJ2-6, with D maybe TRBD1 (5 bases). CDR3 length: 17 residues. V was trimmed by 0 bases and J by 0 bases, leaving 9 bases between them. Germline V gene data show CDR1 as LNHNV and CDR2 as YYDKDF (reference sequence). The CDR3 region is CATSRDLGDSGANVLTF. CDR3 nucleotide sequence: TGTGCCACCAGCAGAGATCTAGGGGACTCTGGGGCCAACGTCCTGACTTTC.

The CDR3 nucleotides read TGTGCCAGCGGCAACAGCCAAGAGACCCAGTACTTC. It yields the protein CASGNSQETQYF. This chain uses TRBV6-2 or TRBV6-3 with TRBJ2-5, with D unresolved. The CDR3 loop spans 12 amino acids. Between the trimmed V and J ends, which lost 8 bases and 1 base, there was a span of 8 bases. The germline V gene has CDR1 MNHEY and CDR2 SVGEGT.

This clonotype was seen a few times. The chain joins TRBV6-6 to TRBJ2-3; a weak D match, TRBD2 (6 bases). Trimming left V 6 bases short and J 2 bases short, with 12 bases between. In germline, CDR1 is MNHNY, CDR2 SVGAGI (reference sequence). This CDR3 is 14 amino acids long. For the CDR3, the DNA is TGTGCCAGCAGAGACGGGGGTCACACAGATACGCAGTATTTT. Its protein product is CASRDGGHTDTQYF.

The CDR3 region is CASRRGRLNTEAFF. The CDR3 region has the DNA TGTGCCAGCAGGAGGGGACGGTTGAACACTGAAGCTTTCTTT. The chain links TRBV6-5 to TRBJ1-1; maybe TRBD1 (5 bases). The CDR3 is made up of 14 amino acids. Germline V CDR1 and CDR2: MNHEY, SVGAGI. Trimming removed 6 bases at V and 0 bases at J, with 11 bases between.

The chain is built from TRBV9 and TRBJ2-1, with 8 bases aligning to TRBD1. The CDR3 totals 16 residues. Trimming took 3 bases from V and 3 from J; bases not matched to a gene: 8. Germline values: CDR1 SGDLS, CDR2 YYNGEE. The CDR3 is CASSGQGPLSYNEQFF. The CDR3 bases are TGTGCCAGCAGCGGACAGGGGCCCCTTAGCTACAATGAGCAGTTCTTC. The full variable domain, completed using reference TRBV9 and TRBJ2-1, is DSGVTQTPKHLITATGQRVTLRCSPRSGDLSVYWYQQSLDQGLQFLIQYYNGEERAKGNILERFSAQQFPDLHSELNLSSLELGDSALYFCASSGQGPLSYNEQFFGPGTRLTVL.

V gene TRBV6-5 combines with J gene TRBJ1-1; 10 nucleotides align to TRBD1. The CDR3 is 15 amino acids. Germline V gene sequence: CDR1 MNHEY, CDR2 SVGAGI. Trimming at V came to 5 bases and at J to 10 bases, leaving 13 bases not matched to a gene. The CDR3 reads CASSEAGTGAGGAFF. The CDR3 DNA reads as TGTGCCAGCAGTGAAGCCGGGACAGGGGCCGGGGGAGCTTTCTTT.

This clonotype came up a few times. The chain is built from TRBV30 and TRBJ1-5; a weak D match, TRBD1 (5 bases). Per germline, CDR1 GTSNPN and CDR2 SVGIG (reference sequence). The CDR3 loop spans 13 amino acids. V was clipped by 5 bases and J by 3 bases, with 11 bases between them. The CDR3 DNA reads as TGTGCCTGGTCGGGGGATTACAATCAGCCCCAGCATTTT. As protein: CAWSGDYNQPQHF.

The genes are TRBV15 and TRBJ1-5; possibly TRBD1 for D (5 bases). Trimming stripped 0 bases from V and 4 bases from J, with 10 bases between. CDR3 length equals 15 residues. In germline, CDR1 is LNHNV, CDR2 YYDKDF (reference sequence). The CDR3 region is CATSRDWAGNQPQHF. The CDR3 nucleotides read TGTGCCACCAGCAGAGATTGGGCAGGGAATCAGCCCCAGCATTTT.

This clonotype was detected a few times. CDR3 sequence reads: CASSLDVNEKLFF. CDR3 DNA sequence: TGTGCCAGCAGCTTGGACGTCAATGAAAAACTGTTTTTT. This chain uses TRBV5-6 with TRBJ1-4; D is unresolved. The germline gives CDR1 SGHDT, CDR2 YYEEEE. The CDR3 length is 13 residues. V lost 0 bases to trimming and J lost 5 bases, with 5 bases between them.

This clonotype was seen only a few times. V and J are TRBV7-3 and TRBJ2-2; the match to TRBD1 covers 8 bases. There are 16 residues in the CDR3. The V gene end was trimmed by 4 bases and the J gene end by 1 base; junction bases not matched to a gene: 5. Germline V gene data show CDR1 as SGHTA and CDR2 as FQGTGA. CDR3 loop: CASSSPDRENTGELFF. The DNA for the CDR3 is TGTGCCAGCAGCTCCCCGGACAGGGAGAACACCGGGGAGCTGTTTTTT.

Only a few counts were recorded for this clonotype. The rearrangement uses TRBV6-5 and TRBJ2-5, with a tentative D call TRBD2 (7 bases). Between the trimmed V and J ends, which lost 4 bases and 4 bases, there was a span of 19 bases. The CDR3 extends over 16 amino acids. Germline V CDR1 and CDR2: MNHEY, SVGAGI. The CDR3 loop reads CASSSPRGAQRETQYF. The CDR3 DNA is TGTGCCAGCAGTTCCCCCCGGGGGGCGCAGAGAGAGACCCAGTACTTC.

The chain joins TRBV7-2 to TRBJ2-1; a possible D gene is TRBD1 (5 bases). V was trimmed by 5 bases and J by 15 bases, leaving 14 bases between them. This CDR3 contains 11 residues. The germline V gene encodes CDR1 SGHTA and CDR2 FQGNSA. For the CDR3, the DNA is TGTGCCAGCAGCCAACAGGTACCCTGGTTCTTC. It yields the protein CASSQQVPWFF.

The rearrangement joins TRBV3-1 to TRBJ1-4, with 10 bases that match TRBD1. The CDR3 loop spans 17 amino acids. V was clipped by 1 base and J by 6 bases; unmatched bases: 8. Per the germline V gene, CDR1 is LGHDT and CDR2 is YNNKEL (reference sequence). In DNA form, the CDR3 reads TGTGCCAGCAGCCAAGGACCCGGTGGGACAGGGGATGAAAAACTGTTTTTT. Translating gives CASSQGPGGTGDEKLFF.

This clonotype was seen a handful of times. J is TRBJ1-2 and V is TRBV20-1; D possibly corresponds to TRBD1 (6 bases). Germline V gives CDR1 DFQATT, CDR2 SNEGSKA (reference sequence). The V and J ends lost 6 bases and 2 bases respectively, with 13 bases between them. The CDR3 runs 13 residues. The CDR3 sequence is CSAPDRSNYGYTF. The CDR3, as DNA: TGCAGTGCCCCGGACAGAAGCAACTATGGCTACACCTTC.

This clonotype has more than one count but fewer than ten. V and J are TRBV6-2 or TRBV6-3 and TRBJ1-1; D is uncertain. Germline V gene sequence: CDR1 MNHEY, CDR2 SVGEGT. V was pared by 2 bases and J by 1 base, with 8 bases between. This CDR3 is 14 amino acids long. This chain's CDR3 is CASSYRLENTEAFF. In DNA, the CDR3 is TGTGCCAGCAGTTACAGGTTAGAGAACACTGAAGCTTTCTTT.

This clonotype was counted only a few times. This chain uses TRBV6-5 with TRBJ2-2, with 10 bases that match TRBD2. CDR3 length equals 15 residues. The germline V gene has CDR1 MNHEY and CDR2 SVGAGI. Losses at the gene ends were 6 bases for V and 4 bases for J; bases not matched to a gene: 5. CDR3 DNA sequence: TGTGCCAGCAGCCGCGGACTAGCGGTCACCGGGGAGCTGTTTTTT. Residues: CASSRGLAVTGELFF.

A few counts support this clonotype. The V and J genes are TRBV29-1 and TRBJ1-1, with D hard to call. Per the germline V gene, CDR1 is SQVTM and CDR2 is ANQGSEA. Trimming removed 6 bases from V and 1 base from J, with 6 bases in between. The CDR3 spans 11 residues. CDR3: CSVLWNTEAFF. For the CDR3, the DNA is TGCAGCGTCCTGTGGAACACTGAAGCTTTCTTT.